The T cell receptor (beta chain) described here comes from a study of T cell changes during pregnancy in multiple sclerosis. Generated by immunoSEQ multiplex PCR, the TCRdb table keeps only in-frame clones and is missing some. The sample shows 65,000 to 85,000 clones, over 85% of them seen only once. V was clipped by 4 bases and J by 0 bases; unmatched bases: 5. The CDR3 has 16 amino acids. CDR1 and CDR2 (germline): SGHRS, YFSETQ. This clonotype originated in a female donor in good health, enrolled as a control in a pregnancy study. The V gene is TRBV5-1, the J gene TRBJ2-1; 9 nucleotides align to TRBD2. The sample here was peripheral blood, taken in the second trimester of pregnancy. The CDR3 bases are TGCGCCAGCAGCACGGTAGCGGGAGTCTCCTACAATGAGCAGTTCTTC. Translation: CASSTVAGVSYNEQFF.